This TCR beta chain was identified during a study of blood T cell repertoires in COVID-19. Methods used by the authors: Cell counts per sample came from amplifying reference gene primers. Generated by immunoSEQ multiplex PCR, the TCRdb table keeps only in-frame clones and is missing some. V and J calls and clone size are copied from that table; D and trimming were computed from the DNA. Among around 280,000 clones, about 85% were seen once, and the ten largest hold 2% to 2.5%. Germline CDR1 reads LGHNA; CDR2 reads YNFKEQ. This CDR3 is built from 16 residues. V was clipped by 1 base and J by 8 bases; unmatched bases: 3.

The rearrangement joins TRBV4-2 to TRBJ1-6; TRBD1 matches at 12 bases. This clonotype originated in a woman in her 50s who had recovered from COVID-19. The sample taken for sequencing was peripheral blood. CDR3 amino acids: CASSQGGTGGYSPLHF. The CDR3 bases are TGTGCCAGCAGCCAAGGCGGGACAGGGGGCTATTCACCCCTCCACTTT.